These T cell receptor beta chains were read from a single sample in a study of CD8+ T cells in alopecia areata. The assay was immunoSEQ multiplex PCR, and TCRdb's table has in-frame clones only and misses some. The profile covers approximately 65,000 clones, with more than 45% appearing a single time and roughly 20% taken by the ten largest. Specimen: CD8+ T cells sorted from blood, collected between weeks 36 and 40, from a patient treated with tofacitinib. The receptors were gathered from a human donor with alopecia areata. The CDR3 runs from the conserved cysteine through the conserved F or W. A D gene is named only where the DNA matches it firmly. Clone sizes are given selectively: once, few, many, or a class where the clone is expanded.

>TRBJ1-5|TRBV11-2|.|.
TGTGCCAGCCGTAAAGGCCGCAATCAGCCCCAGCATTTT
CASRKGRNQPQHF
>TRBJ1-1|TRBV5-1|.|.
TGCGCCAGCAGCTTGGCGGGACACCCGAACACTGAAGCTTTCTTT
CASSLAGHPNTEAFF
>TRBJ1-1|TRBV30|.|few
TGTGCCTGGGTCGAGTGGGGTCGAACTGAAGCTTTCTTT
CAWVEWGRTEAFF
>TRBJ2-7|TRBV9|TRBD1|.
TGTGCCAGCAGCCCAGGGGGACAGGGAGGCGAGCAGTACTTC
CASSPGGQGGEQYF
>TRBJ2-1|TRBV4-1|.|.
TGCGCCAGCAGCCAAGAACGGATCAATGAGCAGTTCTTC
CASSQERINEQFF
>TRBJ2-1|TRBV30|TRBD2|.
TGTGCCTGGAAAGAACTAGCGGGAGTCAATGAGCAGTTCTTC
CAWKELAGVNEQFF
>TRBJ1-2|TRBV6-1|TRBD1|.
TGTGCCAGCCGGGACAGGGGTTTCTATGGCTACACCTTC
CASRDRGFYGYTF
>TRBJ2-1|TRBV29-1|TRBD2|once
TGCAGCGTACGCGTAGCGGGAGGGCCAGATGAGCAGTTCTTC
CSVRVAGGPDEQFF
>TRBJ2-5|TRBV2|.|.
TGTGCCAGCAGTGGACAGGTCGCGGGGGAGACCCAGTACTTC
CASSGQVAGETQYF
>TRBJ2-4|TRBV25-1|TRBD2|.
TGTGCCAGCAGTGAATGGGGGGGAGAGGCCAAAAACATTCAGTACTTC
CASSEWGGEAKNIQYF
>TRBJ2-3|TRBV6-5|.|.
TGTGCCAGCACTAACACCTACGGCACAGATACGCAGTATTTT
CASTNTYGTDTQYF
>TRBJ1-2|TRBV10-2|TRBD1|.
TGCGCCAGCAGTTTTAACAGGGGGGACGGCTACACCTTC
CASSFNRGDGYTF
>TRBJ1-5|TRBV23-1|.|.
TGCGCCAGCAGTCAATCGGCGGGGGATAGCAATCAGCCCCAGCATTTT
CASSQSAGDSNQPQHF
>TRBJ1-5|TRBV28|.|once
TGTGCCAGCAGTTTGAGGGGTCAGCTCAAGCCCCAGCATTTT
CASSLRGQLKPQHF
>TRBJ2-7|TRBV7-9|TRBD2|.
TGTGCCAGCAGCCCCTTTAGCGGGAGAGAAATCCCCTACGAGCAGTACTTC
CASSPFSGREIPYEQYF
>TRBJ1-1|TRBV4-1|TRBD1|few
TGCGCCAGCAGCCATTTGGAGGGGGCGGAAACTGAAGCTTTCTTT
CASSHLEGAETEAFF
>TRBJ2-1|TRBV10-3|.|.
TGTGCCATCAGTGATGGGACTTCTTACAATGAGCAGTTCTTC
CAISDGTSYNEQFF
>TRBJ2-6|TRBV27|.|.
TGTGCCAGCAGTCGACCACCACGGAACTCTGGGGCCAACGTCCTGACTTTC
CASSRPPRNSGANVLTF
>TRBJ1-5|TRBV19|.|.
TGTGCCAGTAGTACGGCAGGGGATCAGCCCCAGCATTTT
CASSTAGDQPQHF
>TRBJ2-7|TRBV27|.|.
TGTGCCAGCAGTTTAAGTAGTGGGGGCTACGAGCAGTACTTC
CASSLSSGGYEQYF
>TRBJ1-2|TRBV29-1|.|.
TGCAGCGTCCCTCAGGGTGGCTATGGCTACACCTTC
CSVPQGGYGYTF
>TRBJ1-1|TRBV11-2|.|.
TGTGCCAGCAGCTTATGGGCAGGGAACACTGAAGCTTTCTTT
CASSLWAGNTEAFF
>TRBJ2-5|TRBV28|.|.
TGTGCCAGCCGGACGGGCCGCACCCAGTACTTC
CASRTGRTQYF
>TRBJ2-1|TRBV5-6|.|few
TGTGCCAGCAGCCCCGGAGGGGGGATGGATGAGCAGTTCTTC
CASSPGGGMDEQFF
>TRBJ1-2|TRBV10-2|TRBD1|.
TGCGCCAGCAGTGAGTCTGGGGTGTGGACAGGGGGCTACACCTTC
CASSESGVWTGGYTF
>TRBJ2-5|TRBV2|TRBD2|once
TGTGCCAGCAGCGCCTCTAGCGGGATCGGGGAGACCCAGTACTTC
CASSASSGIGETQYF
>TRBJ2-1|TRBV29-1|.|few
TGCAGCGTTGAACCGGACTACAATGAGCAGTTCTTC
CSVEPDYNEQFF
>TRBJ2-5|TRBV4-1|.|.
TGCGCCAGCAGCCAGGACAGACAGACCCAGTACTTC
CASSQDRQTQYF
>TRBJ2-1|TRBV11-2|.|.
TGTGCCAGCAGTACGACAGCTTACAATGAGCAGTTCTTC
CASSTTAYNEQFF
>TRBJ2-1|TRBV9|.|.
TGTGCCAGCAGCAGAACAAGGGAGCAGTTCTTC
CASSRTREQFF
>TRBJ2-4|TRBV29-1|.|.
TGCAGCGTCCTGGGGATAGCCAAAAACATTCAGTACTTC
CSVLGIAKNIQYF
>TRBJ2-2|TRBV29-1|.|.
TGCAGCGTCTACACCACCGGGGAGCTGTTTTTT
CSVYTTGELFF
>TRBJ2-1|TRBV7-2|.|many
TGCGCCAGCAGCCAAGAACCCAGCTCCTACAATGAGCAGTTCTTC
CASSQEPSSYNEQFF
>TRBJ2-1|TRBV5-1|.|few
TGCGCCAGCAGCTTGGTACAGTACAATGAGCAGTTCTTC
CASSLVQYNEQFF
>TRBJ1-4|TRBV29-1|TRBD1|.
TGCAGCGTGACAGGGACGGGGGAAAAACTGTTTTTT
CSVTGTGEKLFF
>TRBJ2-7|TRBV11-2|TRBD2|.
TGTGCCAGCAGCTCGGGGGGGACTAGAGGCGAGCAGTACTTC
CASSSGGTRGEQYF
>TRBJ2-7|TRBV29-1|.|few
TGCAGCGGGAGGGCCAACTACGAGCAGTACTTC
CSGRANYEQYF
>TRBJ1-5|TRBV2|TRBD1|.
TGTGCCAGCAGTGGAGACCCGGGACAGGGTAACGCTTATAGCAATCAGCCCCAGCATTTT
CASSGDPGQGNAYSNQPQHF
>TRBJ1-2|TRBV4-1|.|.
TGCGCCAGCAGCCAAGGATACTATGGCTACACCTTC
CASSQGYYGYTF
>TRBJ1-1|TRBV7-9|.|.
TGTGCCAGCACCAAGGTGGACACTGAAGCTTTCTTT
CASTKVDTEAFF
>TRBJ2-3|TRBV7-9|.|few
TGTGCCAGCAGCCAGACTGAGTTCACAGATACGCAGTATTTT
CASSQTEFTDTQYF
>TRBJ2-7|TRBV4-1|.|few
TGCGCCAGCAGCCAAGTGAATACAGACTCTTACGAGCAGTACTTC
CASSQVNTDSYEQYF
>TRBJ1-2|TRBV29-1|.|.
TGCAGCGTTGACCGGGGATATGGCTACACCTTC
CSVDRGYGYTF